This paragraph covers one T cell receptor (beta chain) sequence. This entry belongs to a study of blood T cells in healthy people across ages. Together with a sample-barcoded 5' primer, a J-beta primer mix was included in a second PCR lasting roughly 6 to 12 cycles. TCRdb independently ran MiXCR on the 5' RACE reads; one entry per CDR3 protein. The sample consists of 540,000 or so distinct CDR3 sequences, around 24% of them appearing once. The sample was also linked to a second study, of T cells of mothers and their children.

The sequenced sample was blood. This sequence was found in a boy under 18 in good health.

The CDR3 here is CSVRTSGRVETQYF. Here the CDR3 DNA reads TGCAGTGTTAGGACTAGCGGGAGGGTGGAGACCCAGTACTTC. The chain uses TRBV20-1 and TRBJ2-5; TRBD2 matches 15 bases. The V segment lost 7 bases and the J segment 5 bases; nucleotides outside the gene matches: 5. Per germline, CDR1 DFQATT and CDR2 SNEGSKA (reference sequence). There are 14 residues in the CDR3.